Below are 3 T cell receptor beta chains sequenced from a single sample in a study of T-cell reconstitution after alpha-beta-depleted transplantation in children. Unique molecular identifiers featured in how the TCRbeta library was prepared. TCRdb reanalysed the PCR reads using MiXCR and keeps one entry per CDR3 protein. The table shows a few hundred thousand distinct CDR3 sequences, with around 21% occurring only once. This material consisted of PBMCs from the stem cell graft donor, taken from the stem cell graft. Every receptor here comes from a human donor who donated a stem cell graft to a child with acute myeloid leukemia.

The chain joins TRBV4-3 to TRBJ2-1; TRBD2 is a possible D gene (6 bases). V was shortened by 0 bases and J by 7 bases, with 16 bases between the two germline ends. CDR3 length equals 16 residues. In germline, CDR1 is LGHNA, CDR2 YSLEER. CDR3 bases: TGCGCCAGCAGCCAAGATCCTGTCGGGAGAACAAATGAGCAGTTCTTC. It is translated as CASSQDPVGRTNEQFF.

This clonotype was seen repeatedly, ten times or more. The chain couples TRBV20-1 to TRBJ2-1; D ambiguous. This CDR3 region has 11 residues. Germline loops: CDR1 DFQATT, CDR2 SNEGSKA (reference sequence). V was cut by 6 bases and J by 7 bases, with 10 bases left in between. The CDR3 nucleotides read TGCAGTGCGGTGGTGTGGAATGAGCAGTTCTTC. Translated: CSAVVWNEQFF.

The CDR3 coding sequence is TGCAGTGCTAGAGATGACCTTATCCAAGAGACCCAGTACTTC. Protein: CSARDDLIQETQYF. J is TRBJ2-5 and V is TRBV20-1, with D uncertain. Per the germline V gene, CDR1 is DFQATT and CDR2 is SNEGSKA (reference sequence). V lost 0 bases and J lost 1, with 9 bases in between. The CDR3 is 14 residues long.